This record covers a single T cell receptor (beta chain). The data derive from a study of blood T cell repertoires in COVID-19. Between the trimmed V and J ends, which lost 0 bases and 0 bases, there was a span of 9 bases. There are 17 residues in the CDR3. CDR1 is LGHNA, CDR2 YSLEER, per germline. The protocol was immunoSEQ multiplex PCR, while the TCRdb copy is restricted to in-frame clones and leaves out a portion. The sample lists some 150,000 clones; about 86% were seen once. The chain has TRBV4-3 and TRBJ1-6; D remains ambiguous. This TCR was sampled from a woman aged 60-75 years with COVID-19, enrolled during active disease. The specimen was peripheral blood. CDR3 in DNA: TGCGCCAGCAGCCAAGATCCAGCGAGCTCCTATAATTCACCCCTCCACTTT. Encoded protein: CASSQDPASSYNSPLHF.